Below, 6 T cell receptor beta chains from the same sample are listed, as sequenced in a study of technical replicates of blood from several donors. Profiling relied on immunoSEQ multiplex PCR, and the TCRdb table lists in-frame clones only, not all of them. The table has some 78,000 clones, approximately 95% seen once; the top ten hold under 0.3%. Sequences were obtained from T cells isolated from PBMCs. These receptors were taken from a human donor in good health.

This sequence joins TRBV18 and TRBJ2-1, with D unresolved. Germline CDR1 and CDR2: KGHSH and LQKENI. CDR3 length: 14 residues. Trimming left V 3 bases short and J 1 base short, with 7 bases between. This CDR3 is CASSPVRSYNEQFF. Written as DNA, the CDR3 is TGTGCCAGCTCACCCGTTCGGTCCTACAATGAGCAGTTCTTC.

This chain links TRBV19 with TRBJ2-5, with a tentative D call TRBD2 (6 bases). Germline V lookup: CDR1 LNHDA, CDR2 SQIVND (reference sequence). CDR3 length: 12 amino acids. V was clipped by 10 bases and J by 5 bases, with 14 bases between them. The CDR3 sequence: CATTGGGETQYF. CDR3 nucleotide sequence: TGTGCCACCACAGGAGGAGGGGAGACCCAGTACTTC.

The chain's CDR3 is CASSPGGTYEQYF. The DNA for the CDR3 is TGCGCCAGCAGCCCGGGGGGGACCTACGAGCAGTACTTC. The V gene is TRBV5-1, the J gene TRBJ2-7; TRBD2 aligns across 8 bases. J gave up 2 bases and V 4 bases, and 2 bases lay outside the gene matches. Germline-derived CDR1 and CDR2 are SGHRS and YFSETQ. There are 13 residues in the CDR3.

As DNA, the CDR3 is TGTGCCAGCAGCGTAGGGCCACTCGGGGATACGCAGTATTTT. Its translation: CASSVGPLGDTQYF. The chain recombines TRBV9 with TRBJ2-3, with unresolved D. This CDR3 spans 14 amino acids. The germline V and J ends were trimmed by 0 bases and 6 bases, with 11 bases remaining between them. CDR1 is SGDLS, CDR2 YYNGEE, per germline.

On this clone itself: Other DNA variants within this sample encode the same CDR3. The rearrangement uses TRBV6-5 and TRBJ2-1, with D maybe TRBD2 (6 bases). CDR1 is MNHEY, CDR2 SVGAGI, per germline. The CDR3 is 11 amino acids. Trimming cost V 6 bases and J 7 bases, with 7 bases left between them. The DNA for the CDR3 is TGTGCCAGCAGCCGGGGGAATGAGCAGTTCTTC. Its protein product is CASSRGNEQFF.

V is TRBV6-5 and J is TRBJ2-3; D perhaps matches TRBD2 (5 bases). This CDR3 region has 13 residues. V was pared by 4 bases and J by 4 bases, with 9 bases between. Germline V gives CDR1 MNHEY, CDR2 SVGAGI. The CDR3 here is CASSSGKADTQYF. CDR3 DNA: TGTGCCAGCAGTTCCGGGAAAGCAGATACGCAGTATTTT.